The next 5 T cell receptor beta chains were all read from a single sample in a study of T cell repertoires in cytomegalovirus infection. TCRdb called the reads again in MiXCR, with one record for every CDR3 protein. The sample consists of 200,000 to 250,000 distinct CDR3 sequences, roughly 20% of them appearing once. The sample was CD8+ T cells from PBMCs. These receptor sequences come from a human donor in good health (CMV status not recorded). Some clones in this sample may be carry-over from other donors' samples.

This clonotype has at least ten counts. The chain carries TRBV7-2 and TRBJ1-4, with a weak D call TRBD1 (6 bases). The CDR3 extends over 15 amino acids. CDR1 is SGHTA, CDR2 FQGNSA, per germline. Trimming took off 5 bases at V and 7 bases at J, with 17 bases between the two ends. The DNA for the CDR3 is TGTGCCAGCAGCCCCCGACAGGAGAGGGGTGAAAAACTGTTTTTT. It translates to CASSPRQERGEKLFF.

The chain combines TRBV29-1 with TRBJ1-1; no definite D call. V was pared by 3 bases and J by 8 bases, with 10 bases between. This CDR3 spans 11 amino acids. In germline, CDR1 is SQVTM, CDR2 ANQGSEA. CDR3 region: CSVEPGTEAFF. The CDR3 nucleotides read TGCAGCGTTGAGCCGGGTACCGAAGCTTTCTTT.

The rearrangement uses TRBV12-3 or TRBV12-4 and TRBJ2-5; D may be TRBD1 or TRBD2 (7 bases each). V was pared by 7 bases and J by 7 bases, with 16 bases between. The CDR3 has 13 residues. The CDR3 DNA reads TGTGCCAGCACTTCTGACAGGGAGGGGACCCAGTACTTC. Its translation is CASTSDREGTQYF.

This clonotype was recorded at least ten times. The chain couples TRBV7-2 to TRBJ2-7; D is uncertain. The germline V gene encodes CDR1 SGHTA and CDR2 FQGNSA. V was trimmed by 2 bases and J by 3 bases, leaving 14 bases between them. The CDR3 is 15 amino acids. This CDR3 is CASSLFPTSIYEQYF. The DNA of the CDR3 is TGTGCCAGCAGCTTATTCCCAACGTCGATCTACGAGCAGTACTTC.

The chain uses TRBV6-5 and TRBJ2-1, with a weak D call TRBD1 (5 bases). CDR1 and CDR2 (germline): MNHEY, SVGAGI. The CDR3 extends over 15 amino acids. Trimming removed 6 bases at V and 7 bases at J, with 19 bases between. The CDR3 is CASSFTGQGRNEQFF. Here the CDR3 DNA reads TGTGCCAGCAGCTTTACAGGCCAGGGTAGGAATGAGCAGTTCTTC.